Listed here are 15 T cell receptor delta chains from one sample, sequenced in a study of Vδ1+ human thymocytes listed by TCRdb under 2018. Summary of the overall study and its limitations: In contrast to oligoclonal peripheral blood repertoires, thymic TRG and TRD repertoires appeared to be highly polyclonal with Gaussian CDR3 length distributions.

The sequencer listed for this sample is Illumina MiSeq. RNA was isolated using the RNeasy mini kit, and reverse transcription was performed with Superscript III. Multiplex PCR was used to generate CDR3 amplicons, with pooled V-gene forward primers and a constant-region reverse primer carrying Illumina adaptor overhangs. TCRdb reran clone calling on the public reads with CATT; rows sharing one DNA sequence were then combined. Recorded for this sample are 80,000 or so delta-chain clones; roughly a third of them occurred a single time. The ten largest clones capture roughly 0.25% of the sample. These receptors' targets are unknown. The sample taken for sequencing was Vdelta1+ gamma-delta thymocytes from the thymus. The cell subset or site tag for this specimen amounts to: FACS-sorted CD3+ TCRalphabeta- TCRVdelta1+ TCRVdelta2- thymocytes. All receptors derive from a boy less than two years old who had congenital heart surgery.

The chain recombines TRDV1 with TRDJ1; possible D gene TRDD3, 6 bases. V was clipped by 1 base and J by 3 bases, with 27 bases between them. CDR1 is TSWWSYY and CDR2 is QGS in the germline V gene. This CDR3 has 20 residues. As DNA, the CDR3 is TGTGCTCTTGGGGAACCCACCTCTACTGGGTCGGGCACTTGCTCCGATAAACTCATCTTT. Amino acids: CALGEPTSTGSGTCSDKLIF.

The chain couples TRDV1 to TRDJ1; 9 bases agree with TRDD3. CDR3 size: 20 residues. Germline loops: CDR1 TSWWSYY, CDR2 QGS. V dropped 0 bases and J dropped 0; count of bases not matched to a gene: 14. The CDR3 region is CALGELDVLLGDGYTDKLIF. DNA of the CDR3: TGTGCTCTTGGGGAACTAGACGTACTCCTGGGGGATGGGTACACCGATAAACTCATCTTT.

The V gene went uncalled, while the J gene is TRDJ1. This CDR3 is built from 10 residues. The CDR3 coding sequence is TGCTCCGTGCACCGATGCGGACTCATCTTT. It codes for CSVHRCGLIF.

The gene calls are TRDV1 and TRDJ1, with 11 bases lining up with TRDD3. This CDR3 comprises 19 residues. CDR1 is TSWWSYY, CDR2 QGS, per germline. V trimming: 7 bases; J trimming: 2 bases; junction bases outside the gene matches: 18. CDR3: CALAKRPLSGGYGTDKLIF. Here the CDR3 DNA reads TGTGCTCTTGCTAAACGTCCTCTAAGTGGGGGATACGGAACCGATAAACTCATCTTT.

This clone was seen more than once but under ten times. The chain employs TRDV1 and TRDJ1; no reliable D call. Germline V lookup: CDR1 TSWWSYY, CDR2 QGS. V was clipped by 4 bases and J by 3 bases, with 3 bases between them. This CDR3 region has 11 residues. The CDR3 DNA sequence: TGTGCTCTTGGGGCTCCCGATAAACTCATCTTT. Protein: CALGAPDKLIF.

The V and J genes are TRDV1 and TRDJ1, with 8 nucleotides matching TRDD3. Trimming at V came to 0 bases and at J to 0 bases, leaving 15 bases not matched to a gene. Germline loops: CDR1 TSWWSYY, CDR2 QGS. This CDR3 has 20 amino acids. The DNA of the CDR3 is TGTGCTCTTGGGGAACTGGGTCCTACTTACTGGGGGTCCAACACCGATAAACTCATCTTT. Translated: CALGELGPTYWGSNTDKLIF.

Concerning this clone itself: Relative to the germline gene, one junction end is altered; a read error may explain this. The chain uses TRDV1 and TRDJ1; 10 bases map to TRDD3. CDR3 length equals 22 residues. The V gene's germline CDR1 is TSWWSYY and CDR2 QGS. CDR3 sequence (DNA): TGCGCTCTTGGGGAACTTCCTACGTTGGGGGATACAAGTCCCCGATACACCGATAAACTCATCTTT. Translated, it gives CALGELPTLGDTSPRYTDKLIF.

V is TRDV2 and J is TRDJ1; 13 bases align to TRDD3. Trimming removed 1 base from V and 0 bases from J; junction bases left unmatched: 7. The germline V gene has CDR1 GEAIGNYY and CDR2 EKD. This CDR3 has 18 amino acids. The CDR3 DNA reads TGTGCCTGTGACACGGTACTGGGGGATACGGGATACACCGATAAACTCATCTTT. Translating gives CACDTVLGDTGYTDKLIF.

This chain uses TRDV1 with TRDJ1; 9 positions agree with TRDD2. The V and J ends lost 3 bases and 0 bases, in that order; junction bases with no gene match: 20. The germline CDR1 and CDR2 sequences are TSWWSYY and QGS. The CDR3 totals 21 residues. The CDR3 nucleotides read TGTGCTCTTGGGGACATGGCCTTCCTACGGTTCGACGGTGTGAACACCGATAAACTCATCTTT. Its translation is CALGDMAFLRFDGVNTDKLIF.

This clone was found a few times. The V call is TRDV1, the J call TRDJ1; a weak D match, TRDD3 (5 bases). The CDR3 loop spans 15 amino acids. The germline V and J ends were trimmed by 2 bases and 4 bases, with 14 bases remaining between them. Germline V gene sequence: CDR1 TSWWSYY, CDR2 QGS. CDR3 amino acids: CALGETDHTSDKLIF. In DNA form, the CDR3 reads TGTGCTCTTGGGGAAACAGACCATACGAGCGATAAACTCATCTTT.

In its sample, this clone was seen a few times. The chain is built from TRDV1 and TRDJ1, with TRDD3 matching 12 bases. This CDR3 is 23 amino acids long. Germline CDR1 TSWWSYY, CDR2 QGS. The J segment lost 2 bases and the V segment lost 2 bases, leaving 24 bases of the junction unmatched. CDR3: CALGEKKPPSWELGDTWTDKLIF. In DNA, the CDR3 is TGTGCTCTTGGGGAAAAAAAACCTCCTTCCTGGGAACTGGGGGATACTTGGACCGATAAACTCATCTTT.

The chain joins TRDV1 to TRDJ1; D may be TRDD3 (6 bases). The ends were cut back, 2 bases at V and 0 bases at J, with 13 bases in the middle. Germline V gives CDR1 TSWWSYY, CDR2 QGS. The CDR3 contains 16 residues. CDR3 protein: CALGEGGKDDTDKLIF. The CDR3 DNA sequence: TGTGCTCTTGGGGAAGGGGGGAAGGATGACACCGATAAACTCATCTTT.

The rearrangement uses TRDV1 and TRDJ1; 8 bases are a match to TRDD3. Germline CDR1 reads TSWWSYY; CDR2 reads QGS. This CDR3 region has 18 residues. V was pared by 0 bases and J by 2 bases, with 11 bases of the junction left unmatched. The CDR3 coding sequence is TGTGCTCTTGGGGAACTAGTATACTGTGGGGATACAACCGATAAACTCATCTTT. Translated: CALGELVYCGDTTDKLIF.

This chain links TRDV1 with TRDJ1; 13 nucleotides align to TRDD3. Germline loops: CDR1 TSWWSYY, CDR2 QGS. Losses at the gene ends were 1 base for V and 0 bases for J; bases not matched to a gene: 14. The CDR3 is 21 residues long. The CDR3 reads CALGEPRTGGYGSKYTDKLIF. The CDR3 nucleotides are TGTGCTCTTGGGGAACCCCGTACTGGGGGATACGGGTCTAAGTACACCGATAAACTCATCTTT.

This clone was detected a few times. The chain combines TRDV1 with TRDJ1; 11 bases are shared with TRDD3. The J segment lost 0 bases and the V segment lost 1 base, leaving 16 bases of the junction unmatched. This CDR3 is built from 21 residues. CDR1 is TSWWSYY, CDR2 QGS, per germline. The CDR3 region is CALGERHELGDNAIHTDKLIF. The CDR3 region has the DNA TGTGCTCTTGGGGAACGTCACGAACTGGGGGATAACGCTATTCACACCGATAAACTCATCTTT.